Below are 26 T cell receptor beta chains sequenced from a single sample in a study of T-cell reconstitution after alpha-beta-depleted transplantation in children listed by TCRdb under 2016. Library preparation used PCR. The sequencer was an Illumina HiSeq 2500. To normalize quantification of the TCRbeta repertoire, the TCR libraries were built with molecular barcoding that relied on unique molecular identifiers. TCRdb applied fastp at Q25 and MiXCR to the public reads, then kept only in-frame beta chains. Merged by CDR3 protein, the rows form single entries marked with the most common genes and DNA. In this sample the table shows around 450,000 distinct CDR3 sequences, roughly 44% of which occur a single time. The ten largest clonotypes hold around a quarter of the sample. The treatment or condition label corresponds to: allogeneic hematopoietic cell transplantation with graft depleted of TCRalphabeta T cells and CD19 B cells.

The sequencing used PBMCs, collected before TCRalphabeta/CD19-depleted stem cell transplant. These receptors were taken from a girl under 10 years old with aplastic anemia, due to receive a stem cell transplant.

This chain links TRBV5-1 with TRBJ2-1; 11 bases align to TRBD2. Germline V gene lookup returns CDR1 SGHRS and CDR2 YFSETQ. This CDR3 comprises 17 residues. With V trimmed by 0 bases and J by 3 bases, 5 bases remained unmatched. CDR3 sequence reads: CASSLGLAGGFYNEQFF. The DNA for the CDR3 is TGCGCCAGCAGCTTGGGTCTAGCGGGAGGATTCTACAATGAGCAGTTCTTC.

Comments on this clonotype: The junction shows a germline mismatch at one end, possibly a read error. Written as DNA, the CDR3 is TGCAGTGCTAGAGACTCCTTCAATGAGCAGTTCTTC. This sequence encodes CSARDSFNEQFF. The V gene is TRBV20-1, the J gene TRBJ2-1; D not certain. Germline lookup yields CDR1 DFQATT and CDR2 SNEGSKA (reference sequence). The CDR3 is made up of 12 amino acids.

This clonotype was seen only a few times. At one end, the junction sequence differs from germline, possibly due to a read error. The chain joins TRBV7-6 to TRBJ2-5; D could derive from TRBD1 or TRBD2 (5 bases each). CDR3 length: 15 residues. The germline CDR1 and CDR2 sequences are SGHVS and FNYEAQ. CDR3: CASTLPRGPQETQYF. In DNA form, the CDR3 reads TGTGCCAGCACCTTACCCCGGGGCCCCCAAGAGACCCAGTACTTC. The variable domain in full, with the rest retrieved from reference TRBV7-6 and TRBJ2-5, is GAGVSQSPRYKVTKRGQDVALRCDPISGHVSLYWYRQALGQGPEFLTYFNYEAQQDKSGLPNDRFSAERPEGSISTLTIQRTEQRDSAMYRCASTLPRGPQETQYFGPGTRLLVL.

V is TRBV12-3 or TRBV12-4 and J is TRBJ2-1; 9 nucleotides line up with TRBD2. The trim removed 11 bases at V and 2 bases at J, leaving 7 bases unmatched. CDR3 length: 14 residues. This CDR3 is CASRTSGPYNEQFF. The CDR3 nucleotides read TGTGCCTCACGCACTAGCGGGCCCTACAATGAGCAGTTCTTC.

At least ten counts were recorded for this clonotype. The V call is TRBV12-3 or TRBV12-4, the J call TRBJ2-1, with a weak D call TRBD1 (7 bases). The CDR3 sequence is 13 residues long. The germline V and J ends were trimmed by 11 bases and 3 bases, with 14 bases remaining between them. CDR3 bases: TGTGCCGGGGCAGGGGGACTCTACAATGAGCAGTTCTTC. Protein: CAGAGGLYNEQFF.

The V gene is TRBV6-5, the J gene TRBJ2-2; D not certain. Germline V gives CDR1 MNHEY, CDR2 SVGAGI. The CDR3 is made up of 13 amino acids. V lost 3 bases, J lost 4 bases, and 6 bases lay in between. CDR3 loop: CASSYYITGELFF. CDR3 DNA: TGTGCCAGCAGTTATTACATCACCGGGGAGCTGTTTTTT.

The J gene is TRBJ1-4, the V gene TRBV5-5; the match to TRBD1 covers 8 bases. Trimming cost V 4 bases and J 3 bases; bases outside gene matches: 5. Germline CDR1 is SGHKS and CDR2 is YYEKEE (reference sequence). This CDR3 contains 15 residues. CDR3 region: CASSLWTGPNEKLFF. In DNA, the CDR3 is TGTGCCAGCAGCCTCTGGACAGGGCCTAATGAAAAACTGTTTTTT.

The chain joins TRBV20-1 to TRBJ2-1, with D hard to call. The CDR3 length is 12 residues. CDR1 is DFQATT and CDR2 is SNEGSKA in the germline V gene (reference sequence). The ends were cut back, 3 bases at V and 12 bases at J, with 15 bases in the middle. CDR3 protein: CSASPNPSGQFF. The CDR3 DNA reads TGCAGTGCTAGTCCTAACCCTAGTGGGCAGTTCTTC.

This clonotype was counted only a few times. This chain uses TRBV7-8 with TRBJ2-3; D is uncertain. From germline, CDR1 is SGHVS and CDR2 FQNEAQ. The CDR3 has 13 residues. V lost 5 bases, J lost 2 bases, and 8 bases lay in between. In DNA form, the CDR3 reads TGTGCCAGCAGCCGCAAATACACAGATACGCAGTATTTT. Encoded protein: CASSRKYTDTQYF. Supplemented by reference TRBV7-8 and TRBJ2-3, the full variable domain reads GAGVSQSPRYKVAKRGQDVALRCDPISGHVSLFWYQQALGQGPEFLTYFQNEAQLDKSGLPSDRFFAERPEGSVSTLKIQRTQQEDSAVYLCASSRKYTDTQYFGPGTRLTVL.

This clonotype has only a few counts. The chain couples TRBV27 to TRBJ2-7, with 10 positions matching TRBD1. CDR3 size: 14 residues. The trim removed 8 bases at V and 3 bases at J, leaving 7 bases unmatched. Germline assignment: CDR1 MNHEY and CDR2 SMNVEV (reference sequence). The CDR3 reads CASGRQGAYYEQYF. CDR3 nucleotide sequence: TGTGCCAGCGGCCGACAGGGGGCCTACTACGAGCAGTACTTC.

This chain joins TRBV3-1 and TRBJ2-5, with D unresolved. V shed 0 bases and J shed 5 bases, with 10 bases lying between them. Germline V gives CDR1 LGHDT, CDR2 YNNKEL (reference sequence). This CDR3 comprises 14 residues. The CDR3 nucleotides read TGTGCCAGCAGCCAAGATCAGGCCCGGGAGACCCAGTACTTC. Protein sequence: CASSQDQARETQYF.

In DNA, the CDR3 is TGTGCCAGCAGCGTAGCGGGGTCCGGAATAAACGAGCAGTACTTC. It encodes CASSVAGSGINEQYF. V is TRBV9 and J is TRBJ2-7; D might be TRBD2 (5 bases). Germline-derived CDR1 and CDR2 are SGDLS and YYNGEE. Trimming cost V 0 bases and J 5 bases, with 15 bases left between them. There are 15 residues in the CDR3.

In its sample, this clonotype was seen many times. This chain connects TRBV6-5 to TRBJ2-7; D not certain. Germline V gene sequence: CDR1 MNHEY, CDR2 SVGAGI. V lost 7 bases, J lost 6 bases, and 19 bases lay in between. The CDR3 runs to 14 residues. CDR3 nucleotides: TGTGCCAGCACCTACTCGTGGGGAAAGGGCGAGCAGTACTTC. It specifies CASTYSWGKGEQYF.

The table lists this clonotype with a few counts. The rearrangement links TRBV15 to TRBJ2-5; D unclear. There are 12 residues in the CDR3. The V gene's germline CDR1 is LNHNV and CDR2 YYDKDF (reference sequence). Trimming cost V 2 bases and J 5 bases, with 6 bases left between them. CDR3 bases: TGTGCCACCAGCAGACTCACGGAGACCCAGTACTTC. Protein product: CATSRLTETQYF.

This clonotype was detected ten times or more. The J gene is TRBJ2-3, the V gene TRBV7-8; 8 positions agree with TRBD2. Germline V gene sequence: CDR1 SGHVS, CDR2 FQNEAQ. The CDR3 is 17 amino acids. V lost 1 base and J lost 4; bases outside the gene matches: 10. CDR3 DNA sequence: TGTGCCAGCAGCTTAGATCTGTTAGCGGGAATCGCAGATACGCAGTATTTT. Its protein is CASSLDLLAGIADTQYF. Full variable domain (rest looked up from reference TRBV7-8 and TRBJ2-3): GAGVSQSPRYKVAKRGQDVALRCDPISGHVSLFWYQQALGQGPEFLTYFQNEAQLDKSGLPSDRFFAERPEGSVSTLKIQRTQQEDSAVYLCASSLDLLAGIADTQYFGPGTRLTVL.

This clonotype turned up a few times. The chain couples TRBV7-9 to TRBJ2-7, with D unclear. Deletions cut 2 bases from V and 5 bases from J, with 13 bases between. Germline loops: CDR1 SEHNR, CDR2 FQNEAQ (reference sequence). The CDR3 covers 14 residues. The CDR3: CASSLMSNSHEQYF. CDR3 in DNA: TGTGCCAGCAGCTTAATGTCGAACAGCCACGAGCAGTACTTC.

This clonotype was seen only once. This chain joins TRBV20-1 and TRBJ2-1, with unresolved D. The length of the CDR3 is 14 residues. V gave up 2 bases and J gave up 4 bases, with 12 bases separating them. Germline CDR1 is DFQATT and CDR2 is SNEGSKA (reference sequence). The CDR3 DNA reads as TGCAGTGCTAGAAAGCATAGCCATTACAATGAGCAGTTCTTC. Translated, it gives CSARKHSHYNEQFF.

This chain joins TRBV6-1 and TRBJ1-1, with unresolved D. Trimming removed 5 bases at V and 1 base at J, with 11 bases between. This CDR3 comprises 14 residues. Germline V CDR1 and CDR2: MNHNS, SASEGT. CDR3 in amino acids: CASSPRAENTEAFF. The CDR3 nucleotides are TGTGCCAGCAGTCCCCGGGCGGAGAACACTGAAGCTTTCTTT.

CDR3 in DNA: TGCGCCAGCAGCCAAGAAGAGACAGGGGGCAATCAGCCCCAGCATTTT. It encodes CASSQEETGGNQPQHF. V gene TRBV4-1 combines with J gene TRBJ1-5; TRBD1 matches at 8 bases. This CDR3 has 16 residues. J gave up 2 bases and V 0 bases, and 3 bases lay outside the gene matches. Germline-derived CDR1 and CDR2 are MGHRA and YSYEKL.

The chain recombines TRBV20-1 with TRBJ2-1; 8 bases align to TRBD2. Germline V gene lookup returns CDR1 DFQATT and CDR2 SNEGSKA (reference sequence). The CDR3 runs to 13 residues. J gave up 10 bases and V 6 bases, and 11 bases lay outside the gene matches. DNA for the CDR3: TGCAGTGCCCCCAGCCGGGGGGGCAGGGAGCAGTTCTTC. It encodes CSAPSRGGREQFF.

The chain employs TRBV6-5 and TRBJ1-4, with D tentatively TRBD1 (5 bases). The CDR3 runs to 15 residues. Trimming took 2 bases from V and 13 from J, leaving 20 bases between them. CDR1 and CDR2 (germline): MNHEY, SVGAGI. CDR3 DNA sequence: TGTGCCAGCAGTTACCCTCGGACTGGGGCAATCGGACTGTTTTTT. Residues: CASSYPRTGAIGLFF.

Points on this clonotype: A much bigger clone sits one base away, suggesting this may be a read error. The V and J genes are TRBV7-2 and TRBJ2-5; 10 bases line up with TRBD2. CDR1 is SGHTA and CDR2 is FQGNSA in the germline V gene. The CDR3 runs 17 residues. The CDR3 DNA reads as TGTGCCAACAGCTTAGGAAGAGCGGGAGGGCCCCAAGAGACCCAGTACTTC. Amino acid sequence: CANSLGRAGGPQETQYF. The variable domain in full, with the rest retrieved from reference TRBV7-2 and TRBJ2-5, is GAGVSQSPSNKVTEKGKDVELRCDPISGHTALYWYRQSLGQGLEFLIYFQGNSAPDKSGLPSDRFSAERTGGSVSTLTIQRTQQEDSAVYLCANSLGRAGGPQETQYFGPGTRLLVL.

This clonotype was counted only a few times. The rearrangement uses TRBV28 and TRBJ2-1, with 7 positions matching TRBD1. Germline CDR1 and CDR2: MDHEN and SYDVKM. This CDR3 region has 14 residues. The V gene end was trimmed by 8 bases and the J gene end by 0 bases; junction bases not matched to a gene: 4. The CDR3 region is CASLGQSSYNEQFF. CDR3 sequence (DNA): TGTGCCAGCCTGGGACAGAGCTCCTACAATGAGCAGTTCTTC.

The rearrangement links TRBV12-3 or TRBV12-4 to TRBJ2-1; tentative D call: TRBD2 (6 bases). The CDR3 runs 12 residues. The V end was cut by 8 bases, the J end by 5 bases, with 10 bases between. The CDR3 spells CASAGGNNEQFF. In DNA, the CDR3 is TGTGCCAGCGCAGGAGGGAACAATGAGCAGTTCTTC.

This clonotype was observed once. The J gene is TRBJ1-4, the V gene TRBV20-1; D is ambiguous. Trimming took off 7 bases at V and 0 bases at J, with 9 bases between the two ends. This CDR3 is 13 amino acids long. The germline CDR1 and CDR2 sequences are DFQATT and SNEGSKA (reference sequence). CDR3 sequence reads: CSGSQATNEKLFF. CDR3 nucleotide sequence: TGCAGTGGGTCGCAGGCAACTAATGAAAAACTGTTTTTT.

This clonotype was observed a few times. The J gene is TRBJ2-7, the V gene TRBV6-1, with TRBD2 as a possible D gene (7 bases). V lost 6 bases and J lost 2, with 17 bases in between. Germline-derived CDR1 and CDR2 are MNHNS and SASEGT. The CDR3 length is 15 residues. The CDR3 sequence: CASREGGGMAYEQYF. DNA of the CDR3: TGTGCCAGCAGGGAGGGAGGGGGTATGGCCTACGAGCAGTACTTC.